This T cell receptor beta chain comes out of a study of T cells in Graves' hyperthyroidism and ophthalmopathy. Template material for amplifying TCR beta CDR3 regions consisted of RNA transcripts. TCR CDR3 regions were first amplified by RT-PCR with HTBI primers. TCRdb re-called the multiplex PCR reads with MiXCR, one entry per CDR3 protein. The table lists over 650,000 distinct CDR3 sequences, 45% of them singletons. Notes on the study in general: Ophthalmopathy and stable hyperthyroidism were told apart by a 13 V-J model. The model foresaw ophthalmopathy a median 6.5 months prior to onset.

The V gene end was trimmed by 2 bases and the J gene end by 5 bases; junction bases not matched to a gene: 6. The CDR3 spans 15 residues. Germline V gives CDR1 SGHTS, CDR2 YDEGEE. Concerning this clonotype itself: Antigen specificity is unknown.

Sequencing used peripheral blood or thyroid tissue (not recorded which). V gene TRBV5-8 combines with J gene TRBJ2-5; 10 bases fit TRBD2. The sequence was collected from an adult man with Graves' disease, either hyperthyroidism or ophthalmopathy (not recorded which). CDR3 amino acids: CASSFQAGGLETQYF. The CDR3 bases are TGTGCCAGCAGCTTCCAAGCGGGGGGGCTCGAGACCCAGTACTTC.